One sample yielded the 24 T cell receptor beta chains listed below, sequenced in a study of T cells in Graves' hyperthyroidism and ophthalmopathy. Amplification of TCR beta CDR3 regions used RNA as the template. First-round RT-PCR targeting the TCR CDR3 was performed with the HTBI primer set. TCRdb called the multiplex PCR reads again in MiXCR, with one record for every CDR3 protein. Of 690,000 or so distinct CDR3 sequences listed, 18% were seen once; the top ten hold 16%. Sample: blood. The receptors here all came from a woman between 45 and 60 years old with Graves' hyperthyroidism that later progressed to Graves' ophthalmopathy.

The sample holds a few counts of this clonotype. The chain carries TRBV20-1 and TRBJ1-2; no firm D call. This CDR3 is built from 9 residues. Germline assignment: CDR1 DFQATT and CDR2 SNEGSKA (reference sequence). V was trimmed by 3 bases and J by 9 bases, leaving 5 bases between them. The CDR3 sequence is CSASPSYTF. In DNA, the CDR3 is TGCAGTGCTAGTCCGAGCTACACCTTC.

This clonotype showed up many times. CDR3: CSAQGRAEETQYF. The CDR3 DNA sequence: TGCAGTGCCCAGGGCAGGGCAGAGGAGACCCAGTACTTC. V is TRBV20-1 and J is TRBJ2-5, with D possibly matching TRBD1 (5 bases). The germline CDR1 and CDR2 sequences are DFQATT and SNEGSKA (reference sequence). With 6 bases removed from V and 5 bases from J, the gap between germline ends came to 16 bases. There are 13 residues in the CDR3.

This clonotype was counted a few times. This chain connects TRBV27 to TRBJ1-1, with D perhaps matching TRBD1 (5 bases). Germline lookup yields CDR1 MNHEY and CDR2 SMNVEV (reference sequence). Trimming removed 5 bases from V and 3 bases from J, with 13 bases in between. This CDR3 has 14 amino acids. Here the CDR3 DNA reads TGTGCCAGCAGTGGGGATGAGACAGACACTGAAGCTTTCTTT. Its protein is CASSGDETDTEAFF.

With regard to this clonotype: A much larger clone sits a single nucleotide away, making a read error possible. The chain joins TRBV27 to TRBJ2-7, with 7 bases lining up with TRBD2. CDR3 length: 16 residues. V lost 5 bases and J lost 2; bases outside the gene matches: 12. Germline CDR1 MNHEY, CDR2 SMNVEV (reference sequence). CDR3: CASSAPWGGSPYEQYF. The CDR3, as DNA: TGTGCCAGCAGTGCCCCGTGGGGGGGGAGCCCCTACGAGCAGTACTTC.

This clonotype was recorded at least ten times. The chain carries TRBV3-1 and TRBJ1-1; the D gene is possibly TRBD1 (6 bases). Trimming shortened V by 4 bases and J by 1 base, and 13 bases separated the two germline ends. This CDR3 has 15 amino acids. Germline CDR1 reads LGHDT; CDR2 reads YNNKEL (reference sequence). The CDR3 loop is CASSPTGHPNTEAFF. As DNA, the CDR3 is TGTGCCAGCAGCCCCACGGGACATCCGAACACTGAAGCTTTCTTT.

The chain employs TRBV12-3 or TRBV12-4 and TRBJ2-2, with D tentatively TRBD1 (6 bases). The CDR3 runs 14 residues. Trimming stripped 5 bases from V and 3 bases from J, with 10 bases between. Written as DNA, the CDR3 is TGTGCCAGCAGTGACCGACAGGACACCGGGGAGCTGTTTTTT. Translated, it gives CASSDRQDTGELFF.

The chain combines TRBV7-8 with TRBJ2-7, with 10 bases matching TRBD1. The CDR3 is made up of 18 amino acids. Per the germline V gene, CDR1 is SGHVS and CDR2 is FQNEAQ. The J segment lost 3 bases and the V segment lost 4 bases, leaving 15 bases of the junction unmatched. In nucleotides, the CDR3 is TGTGCCAGCAGCTCACCGACAGGGGGCTCATCGATCGTCTACGAGCAGTACTTC. This gives the protein CASSSPTGGSSIVYEQYF.

This clonotype was detected many times. J is TRBJ2-1 and V is TRBV2; TRBD2 is a possible D gene (6 bases). V dropped 8 bases and J dropped 2 bases, with 10 bases sitting between them. Germline values: CDR1 SNHLY, CDR2 FYNNEI. The CDR3 is 13 amino acids. The CDR3 region has the DNA TGTGCCAGCCGGCCGGGGGCCTACAATGAGCAGTTCTTC. It is translated as CASRPGAYNEQFF.

This chain connects TRBV11-2 to TRBJ2-1, with 8 bases identical to TRBD2. Germline V gene sequence: CDR1 SGHAT, CDR2 FQNNGV. V lost 5 bases to trimming and J lost 0 bases; unmatched junction nucleotides: 18. CDR3 size: 20 residues. This CDR3 reads CASSPRIAGSIMSSYNEQFF. CDR3 bases: TGTGCCAGCAGCCCTAGGATAGCGGGATCCATCATGAGCTCCTACAATGAGCAGTTCTTC.

This sequence joins TRBV13 and TRBJ2-7; possible D gene TRBD1, 5 bases. V lost 5 bases to trimming and J lost 5 bases, with 10 bases between them. The CDR3 length is 12 residues. Per the germline V gene, CDR1 is PRHDT and CDR2 is FYEKMQ (reference sequence). The CDR3 nucleotides are TGTGCCAGCAGCACCGACAGCCACGAGCAGTACTTC. Its translation: CASSTDSHEQYF.

The gene calls are TRBV20-1 and TRBJ1-1, with D tentatively TRBD1 (5 bases). The CDR3 spans 17 residues. Trimming took 3 bases from V and 0 from J, leaving 20 bases between them. The germline CDR1 and CDR2 sequences are DFQATT and SNEGSKA (reference sequence). The CDR3 here is CSARIQGAGLVNTEAFF. The CDR3 DNA follows: TGCAGTGCTAGGATCCAGGGAGCCGGTCTGGTGAACACTGAAGCTTTCTTT.

This clonotype showed up just a few times. The chain uses TRBV27 and TRBJ1-6; D perhaps matches TRBD1 (5 bases). This CDR3 is 12 amino acids long. Germline V CDR1 and CDR2: MNHEY, SMNVEV (reference sequence). Trimming stripped 5 bases from V and 14 bases from J, with 13 bases between. CDR3 coding DNA: TGTGCCAGCAGTGGGATGGGACTCACCCTCCACTTT. Translated, it gives CASSGMGLTLHF.

This clonotype was seen a few times. The chain has TRBV6-4 and TRBJ1-2, with 8 bases fitting TRBD1. CDR3 length equals 14 residues. Germline loops: CDR1 MRHNA, CDR2 SNTAGT. The J segment lost 7 bases and the V segment lost 5 bases, leaving 9 bases of the junction unmatched. The CDR3 sequence is CASSPGQGLRGYTF. The CDR3 region has the DNA TGTGCCAGCAGTCCCGGACAGGGCCTGCGTGGCTACACCTTC.

This clonotype has ten or more counts. The gene calls are TRBV2 and TRBJ2-7, with D possibly being TRBD1 (5 bases). Germline-derived CDR1 and CDR2 are SNHLY and FYNNEI. The germline V and J ends were trimmed by 4 bases and 2 bases, with 12 bases remaining between them. CDR3 length: 14 amino acids. The CDR3 DNA reads TGTGCCAGCAGTGTGCAAAGGGGAACCTACGAGCAGTACTTC. As protein: CASSVQRGTYEQYF.

This clonotype came up a few times. The V and J genes are TRBV30 and TRBJ1-4; unclear D gene. This CDR3 is built from 12 residues. Per the germline V gene, CDR1 is GTSNPN and CDR2 is SVGIG (reference sequence). Trimming took 2 bases from V and 7 from J, leaving 8 bases between them. The CDR3 is CAWSPGGEKLFF. For the CDR3, the DNA is TGTGCCTGGAGTCCAGGTGGTGAAAAACTGTTTTTT.

CDR3 sequence reads: CASTSGQSYNEQFF. CDR3 DNA sequence: TGCGCCAGCACCTCGGGACAGTCCTACAATGAGCAGTTCTTC. The chain carries TRBV5-1 and TRBJ2-1; 7 positions match TRBD1. Looked up from germline, CDR1 is SGHRS and CDR2 is YFSETQ. Losses at the gene ends were 6 bases for V and 1 base for J; bases not matched to a gene: 4. The CDR3 spans 14 residues.

In DNA, the CDR3 is TGTGCCAGCAGCTTAGCCCCTAATGAAAAACTGTTTTTT. It specifies CASSLAPNEKLFF. The chain uses TRBV7-9 and TRBJ1-4; D unresolved. Germline V gene data show CDR1 as SEHNR and CDR2 as FQNEAQ (reference sequence). The ends were cut back, 0 bases at V and 3 bases at J, with 2 bases in the middle. The CDR3 contains 13 residues.

This rearrangement joins TRBV9 to TRBJ1-2; D ambiguous. Germline CDR1 and CDR2: SGDLS and YYNGEE. Deletions cut 1 base from V and 4 bases from J, with 14 bases between. The CDR3 has 15 residues. The DNA for the CDR3 is TGTGCCAGCAGCGTATGGGTAGACGCCGTCTATGGCTACACCTTC. It yields the protein CASSVWVDAVYGYTF.

This clonotype was seen a few times. The V gene is TRBV27, the J gene TRBJ1-1, with no clear D. The CDR3 is 14 amino acids. CDR1 and CDR2 from the germline V gene are MNHEY and SMNVEV (reference sequence). Deletions cut 0 bases from V and 3 bases from J, with 8 bases between. The chain's CDR3 is CASSLSSGYTEAFF. As DNA, the CDR3 is TGTGCCAGCAGTTTATCCTCGGGGTACACTGAAGCTTTCTTT.

In its sample, this clonotype was seen many times. The J gene is TRBJ1-5, the V gene TRBV20-1; TRBD1 matches 8 bases. Germline V CDR1 and CDR2: DFQATT, SNEGSKA (reference sequence). This CDR3 spans 16 amino acids. Trimming at V came to 0 bases and at J to 6 bases, leaving 10 bases not matched to a gene. The CDR3 sequence: CSARDDGQGESQPQHF. DNA for the CDR3: TGCAGTGCTAGAGATGACGGACAGGGAGAAAGTCAGCCCCAGCATTTT.

This clonotype appeared many times. The gene calls are TRBV12-3 or TRBV12-4 and TRBJ2-5; 9 nucleotides align to TRBD1. The CDR3 totals 14 residues. The J segment lost 3 bases and the V segment lost 6 bases, leaving 5 bases of the junction unmatched. CDR3 in DNA: TGTGCCAGCAGGAAAACAGGGGGCGAAGAGACCCAGTACTTC. It yields the protein CASRKTGGEETQYF.

The chain employs TRBV15 and TRBJ1-3; maybe TRBD1 (5 bases). The CDR3 consists of 15 residues. Germline V lookup: CDR1 LNHNV, CDR2 YYDKDF (reference sequence). With 0 bases removed from V and 2 bases from J, the gap between germline ends came to 8 bases. The CDR3 sequence: CATSRDRVAGNTIYF. The CDR3 bases are TGTGCCACCAGCAGAGACAGGGTTGCTGGAAACACCATATATTTT.

J is TRBJ1-5 and V is TRBV2; TRBD1 matches 7 bases. In germline, CDR1 is SNHLY, CDR2 FYNNEI. V shed 7 bases and J 5 bases; nucleotides not matched to a gene: 11. This CDR3 spans 15 amino acids. The CDR3 sequence is CASKKGAERDQPQHF. CDR3 DNA sequence: TGTGCCAGCAAGAAGGGGGCTGAAAGGGATCAGCCCCAGCATTTT.

V gene TRBV30 combines with J gene TRBJ1-6, with 9 bases aligning to TRBD1. The CDR3 consists of 17 residues. CDR1 GTSNPN and CDR2 SVGIG come from the germline V gene (reference sequence). V lost 0 bases to trimming and J lost 4 bases; unmatched junction nucleotides: 7. CDR3: CAWSVRKDRGYNSPLHF. The CDR3 DNA is TGTGCCTGGAGTGTACGGAAGGACAGGGGTTATAATTCACCCCTCCACTTT.